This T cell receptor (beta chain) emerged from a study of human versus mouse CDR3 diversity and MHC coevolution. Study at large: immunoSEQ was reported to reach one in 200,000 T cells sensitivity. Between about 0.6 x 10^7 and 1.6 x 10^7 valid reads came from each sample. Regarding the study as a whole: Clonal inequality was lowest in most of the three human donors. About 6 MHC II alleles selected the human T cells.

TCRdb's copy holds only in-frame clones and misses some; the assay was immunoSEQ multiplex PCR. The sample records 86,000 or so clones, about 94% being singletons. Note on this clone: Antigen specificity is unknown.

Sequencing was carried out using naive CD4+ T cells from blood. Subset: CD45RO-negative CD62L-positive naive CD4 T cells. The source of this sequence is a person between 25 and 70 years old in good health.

The CDR3 DNA sequence: TGTGCCAGCAGTTCGGAGGTCCCACCATATGGCTACACCTTC. Protein sequence: CASSSEVPPYGYTF. The rearrangement uses TRBV6-5 and TRBJ1-2; no reliable D call. Trimming removed 4 bases at V and 5 bases at J, with 14 bases between. The CDR3 consists of 14 residues. Germline CDR1 reads MNHEY; CDR2 reads SVGAGI.